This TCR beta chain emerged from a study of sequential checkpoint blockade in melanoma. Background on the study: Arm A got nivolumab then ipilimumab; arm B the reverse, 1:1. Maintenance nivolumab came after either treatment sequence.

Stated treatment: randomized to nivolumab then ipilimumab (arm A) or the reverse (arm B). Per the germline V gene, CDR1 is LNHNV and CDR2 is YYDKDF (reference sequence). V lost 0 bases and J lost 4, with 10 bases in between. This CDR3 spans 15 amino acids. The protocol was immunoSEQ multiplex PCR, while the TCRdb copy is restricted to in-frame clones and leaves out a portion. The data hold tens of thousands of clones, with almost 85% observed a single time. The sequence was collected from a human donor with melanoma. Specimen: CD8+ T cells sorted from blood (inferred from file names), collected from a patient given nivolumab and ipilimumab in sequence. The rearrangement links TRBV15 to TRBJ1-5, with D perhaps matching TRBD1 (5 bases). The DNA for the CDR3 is TGTGCCACCAGCAGAGAGGCGCAGGGAAATCAGCCCCAGCATTTT. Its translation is CATSREAQGNQPQHF.